The source of this TCR beta chain is a study of T-cell memory formation after mild COVID-19. Across the study: TCR clusters largely stayed donor specific. Study-level points and caveats: Memory sampled before infection contained some responding clones, suggesting cross-reactive memory joined.

As for this clonotype: Its antigen is unknown.

Germline V CDR1 and CDR2: SGHTA, FQGNSA. V was trimmed by 5 bases and J by 3 bases, leaving 13 bases between them. This CDR3 is built from 14 residues. cDNA libraries for TCR alpha and TCR beta, carrying sample barcodes and UMIs, came from 5'RACE with constant-segment primers. TCRdb reprocessed the 5' RACE reads via MiXCR and lists one record per CDR3 protein. Of approximately 150,000 distinct CDR3 sequences in the sample, 10% to 15% were seen once. This TCR derives from a man younger than 35 who had mild COVID-19 (a few samples of this study predate the infection). Cell type and time point are not known. The chain combines TRBV7-2 with TRBJ2-5, with TRBD1 as a possible D gene (6 bases). Source material: PBMCs or a T cell subset sorted from them (not recorded which). The CDR3 protein is CASSGSGGKETQYF. CDR3 DNA sequence: TGTGCCAGCAGCGGTAGTGGGGGCAAAGAGACCCAGTACTTC.